A selection of T cell receptor beta chains follows, all from one sample in a study of regulatory T cells in long-lasting Graves disease. TCRdb processed the multiplex PCR reads anew with MiXCR; each CDR3 protein has one entry. The sample has 450,000 to 500,000 distinct CDR3 sequences; about a sixth are singletons. Another study also made use of these data, one on T cells in Graves' hyperthyroidism and ophthalmopathy.

The starting material was peripheral blood mononuclear cells (PBMCs), obtained at new diagnosis, from a patient treated with antithyroid drugs. These receptors were taken from a man aged 35-49 years with Graves disease. CDR3s include the opening cysteine and the closing phenylalanine or tryptophan. Each record gives: D gene, V gene, clone size, J gene, CDR3 DNA, CDR3 protein. D genes are given only for firm matches. A row's size may be missing; if present it is once, few, many or a size class.

D: -
V: TRBV2
size: many
J: TRBJ1-4
DNA: TGTGCCAGCAGAGTTACTACAGGGAGGGGTAATGAAAAACTGTTTTTT
CDR3: CASRVTTGRGNEKLFF

D: -
V: TRBV9
size: -
J: TRBJ2-5
DNA: TGTGCCAGCAGCTCCGTCATCGGCCAGGGTGAGACCCAGTACTTC
CDR3: CASSSVIGQGETQYF

D: TRBD2
V: TRBV5-1
size: few
J: TRBJ2-7
DNA: TGCGCCAGCAGCAACCCCGGGACTAGCGGCTACGAGCAGTACTTC
CDR3: CASSNPGTSGYEQYF

D: TRBD2
V: TRBV6-5
size: many
J: TRBJ2-1
DNA: TGTGCCAGCAGTTACTCGTGGAGCGGGAGGACCTACAATGAGCAGTTCTTC
CDR3: CASSYSWSGRTYNEQFF

D: TRBD2
V: TRBV2
size: many
J: TRBJ2-7
DNA: TGTGCCAGCAGTACTAGCGGGACAGAGCAGTACTTC
CDR3: CASSTSGTEQYF

D: TRBD2
V: TRBV10-3
size: -
J: TRBJ2-7
DNA: TGTGCCATCAGTGAGACACTAGCGGGAGATGACGAGCAGTACTTC
CDR3: CAISETLAGDDEQYF

D: TRBD2
V: TRBV2
size: many
J: TRBJ2-1
DNA: TGTGCCAGCATGAAGCTAGCGGGGGCGAATGAGCAGTTCTTC
CDR3: CASMKLAGANEQFF

D: -
V: TRBV27
size: -
J: TRBJ1-2
DNA: TGTGCCAACAGGAGGGCAGGGGAAGGATATGGCTACACCTTC
CDR3: CANRRAGEGYGYTF

D: -
V: TRBV10-3
size: -
J: TRBJ1-2
DNA: TGTGCCATCAGTGAGTCGGAAATACGAAACTATGGCTACACCTTC
CDR3: CAISESEIRNYGYTF

D: -
V: TRBV2
size: -
J: TRBJ2-1
DNA: TGTGCCAGCAGTGCCGTAGGACATTCAATTTACAATGAGCAGTTCTTC
CDR3: CASSAVGHSIYNEQFF

D: TRBD1
V: TRBV20-1
size: -
J: TRBJ1-1
DNA: TGCAGTGCTAGAGATCGGACAGGGAATGGGTACACTGAAGCTTTCTTT
CDR3: CSARDRTGNGYTEAFF

D: TRBD1
V: TRBV12-5
size: few
J: TRBJ2-5
DNA: TGTGCTAGTGGCGACAGGGGAGAGACCCAGTACTTC
CDR3: CASGDRGETQYF

D: -
V: TRBV7-3
size: -
J: TRBJ2-7
DNA: TGTGCCAGCAGCCCCAGGGGAGGGGTCGAGCAGTACTTC
CDR3: CASSPRGGVEQYF